The 31 T cell receptor beta chains given below trace back to one sample, sequenced in a study of blood T cell repertoires in COVID-19. TCRdb's table, derived via immunoSEQ multiplex PCR, lists solely in-frame clones and lacks some. The repertoire includes 250,000 to 350,000 clones, 80% to 90% of them detected once, and 6% to 8% sits in the top ten. Sequencing used peripheral blood. These receptors came from a woman aged 45-65 years with COVID-19, enrolled during active disease.

The J gene is TRBJ1-5, the V gene TRBV2; 9 bases fit TRBD1. The CDR3 extends over 14 amino acids. CDR1 is SNHLY, CDR2 FYNNEI, per germline. The V and J ends lost 3 bases and 6 bases, in that order; junction bases with no gene match: 3. The CDR3 here is CASSDDRGTQPQHF. Written as DNA, the CDR3 is TGTGCCAGCAGTGATGACAGGGGGACTCAGCCCCAGCATTTT.

In the case of this clone: This CDR3 is also generated by other DNA sequences in the sample. The chain employs TRBV19 and TRBJ1-2; a possible D gene is TRBD1 (6 bases). Germline V gene lookup returns CDR1 LNHDA and CDR2 SQIVND (reference sequence). Trimming took off 0 bases at V and 2 bases at J, with 10 bases between the two ends. CDR3 length: 15 residues. CDR3 DNA: TGTGCCAGTAGTATAGATCGAACAGGGAACTATGGCTACACCTTC. Its protein is CASSIDRTGNYGYTF.

The CDR3, as DNA: TGTGCCAGCAGATCAGGACAGGGGATCACAGATACGCAGTATTTT. Protein product: CASRSGQGITDTQYF. The J gene is TRBJ2-3, the V gene TRBV6-4, with TRBD1 identical over 9 bases. Germline CDR1 and CDR2: MRHNA and SNTAGT. V lost 6 bases to trimming and J lost 2 bases; unmatched junction nucleotides: 6. This CDR3 is 15 amino acids long.

The chain couples TRBV6-4 to TRBJ2-3; D is possibly TRBD1 (6 bases). The V end was cut by 2 bases, the J end by 2 bases, with 11 bases between. CDR1 and CDR2 from the germline V gene are MRHNA and SNTAGT. The CDR3 has 15 amino acids. The CDR3 DNA sequence: TGTGCCAGCAGTGACGGGGGCAGATTCACAGATACGCAGTATTTT. Translated, it gives CASSDGGRFTDTQYF.

The chain combines TRBV18 with TRBJ1-1; D call uncertain. The V end lost 3 bases, the J end lost 1 base, and 9 bases lay between the germline ends. There are 14 residues in the CDR3. CDR1 is KGHSH and CDR2 is LQKENI in the germline V gene. Written as DNA, the CDR3 is TGTGCCAGCTCACCGGCCCAGGCGAACACTGAAGCTTTCTTT. Translating gives CASSPAQANTEAFF.

This clone was recorded only once. The V call is TRBV3-1 (or the pseudogene TRBV3-2), the J call TRBJ2-1; D ambiguous. CDR3 length equals 14 residues. Trimming cost V 2 bases and J 8 bases, with 13 bases left between them. Germline CDR1 reads LGHDT; CDR2 reads YNNKEL (reference sequence). The CDR3 DNA reads as TGTGCCAGCAGCCAAAGGCTTCTGGCGGATGAGCAGTTCTTC. Protein: CASSQRLLADEQFF.

This clone appeared once. This chain links TRBV9 with TRBJ2-5; a weak D match, TRBD2 (5 bases). V was shortened by 4 bases and J by 0 bases, with 19 bases between the two germline ends. The V gene's germline CDR1 is SGDLS and CDR2 YYNGEE. The CDR3 has 17 amino acids. CDR3 DNA sequence: TGTGCCAGCAGCATTGGTGTGGTGGGAGCGTACCAAGAGACCCAGTACTTC. Amino acid sequence: CASSIGVVGAYQETQYF.

The chain joins TRBV7-9 to TRBJ2-7, with 7 bases aligning to TRBD2. The CDR3 runs to 14 residues. Trimming cost V 4 bases and J 2 bases; bases outside gene matches: 5. The germline V gene has CDR1 SEHNR and CDR2 FQNEAQ (reference sequence). DNA of the CDR3: TGTGCCAGCAGCTCCTCTAGCGGTCCCTACGAGCAGTACTTC. As protein: CASSSSSGPYEQYF.

The V and J genes are TRBV2 and TRBJ2-5; 7 positions match TRBD2. V dropped 6 bases and J dropped 0; count of bases not matched to a gene: 4. Germline V gene lookup returns CDR1 SNHLY and CDR2 FYNNEI. This CDR3 spans 14 amino acids. The CDR3 DNA reads TGTGCCAGCAGCTCCGGGGGGTACCAAGAGACCCAGTACTTC. The encoded protein is CASSSGGYQETQYF.

The chain links TRBV10-3 to TRBJ2-7, with D possibly being TRBD1 (6 bases). V was cut by 6 bases and J by 0 bases, with 12 bases left in between. Germline CDR1 ENHRY, CDR2 SYGVKD. This CDR3 is 14 amino acids long. The CDR3 sequence is CAIRGTFSSYEQYF. The CDR3 nucleotides read TGTGCCATCAGGGGGACATTCAGCTCCTACGAGCAGTACTTC.

The rearrangement joins TRBV30 to TRBJ2-1; TRBD1 might be the D (6 bases). The germline V gene encodes CDR1 GTSNPN and CDR2 SVGIG (reference sequence). Trimming took 4 bases from V and 4 from J, leaving 8 bases between them. The CDR3 contains 12 residues. CDR3 nucleotides: TGTGCCTGGACCGACAGGTACAATGAGCAGTTCTTC. It is translated as CAWTDRYNEQFF.

V and J are TRBV10-3 and TRBJ2-3, with D possibly matching TRBD2 (6 bases). Trimming left V 10 bases short and J 4 bases short, with 27 bases between. The germline V gene encodes CDR1 ENHRY and CDR2 SYGVKD. CDR3 length equals 17 residues. The CDR3 is CATGLGSGEKEADTQYF. The DNA for the CDR3 is TGTGCCACCGGCTTAGGTTCGGGGGAGAAGGAGGCAGATACGCAGTATTTT.

J is TRBJ2-7 and V is TRBV11-2, with 11 bases fitting TRBD1. Losses at the gene ends were 4 bases for V and 5 bases for J; bases not matched to a gene: 7. The CDR3 consists of 15 residues. Germline CDR1 and CDR2: SGHAT and FQNNGV. The CDR3 DNA reads TGTGCCAGCAGCTCCTGGACAGGGGGCCGAAACGAGCAGTACTTC. Encoded protein: CASSSWTGGRNEQYF.

This chain links TRBV6-5 with TRBJ1-2, with TRBD1 identical over 12 bases. The CDR3 sequence is 13 residues long. Germline V gene data show CDR1 as MNHEY and CDR2 as SVGAGI. The V and J ends lost 8 bases and 6 bases, in that order; junction bases with no gene match: 4. The CDR3 nucleotides read TGTGCCAGCCGCGGGACAGGGGGCAATGGCTACACCTTC. This translates into CASRGTGGNGYTF.

This rearrangement joins TRBV5-5 to TRBJ2-3; no reliable D call. V was pared by 1 base and J by 2 bases, with 5 bases between. The CDR3 is 13 residues long. Germline CDR1 and CDR2: SGHKS and YYEKEE (reference sequence). CDR3 DNA: TGTGCCAGCAGCTTGACAGACACAGATACGCAGTATTTT. It codes for CASSLTDTDTQYF.

The chain is built from TRBV15 and TRBJ2-1; 10 nucleotides line up with TRBD2. Germline lookup yields CDR1 LNHNV and CDR2 YYDKDF (reference sequence). This CDR3 comprises 18 residues. After removal of 8 bases from V and 0 bases from J, the junction contained 13 bases not matched to a gene. DNA for the CDR3: TGTGCCACCCGAGGGACTAGCGAACTAATATTCTCCTACAATGAGCAGTTCTTC. Protein sequence: CATRGTSELIFSYNEQFF.

This chain joins TRBV11-2 and TRBJ2-1; 7 positions agree with TRBD2. This CDR3 comprises 14 residues. CDR1 is SGHAT and CDR2 is FQNNGV in the germline V gene. With V trimmed by 8 bases and J by 7 bases, 11 bases remained unmatched. The CDR3 loop reads CASGWGLPRNEQFF. The CDR3 coding sequence is TGTGCCAGCGGCTGGGGACTACCGAGGAATGAGCAGTTCTTC.

The chain combines TRBV6-5 with TRBJ2-5; the D gene is possibly TRBD2 (5 bases). The CDR3 runs to 13 residues. Germline values: CDR1 MNHEY, CDR2 SVGAGI. Trimming cost V 5 bases and J 1 base, with 8 bases left between them. CDR3 in amino acids: CASSRTFQETQYF. Written as DNA, the CDR3 is TGTGCCAGCAGTCGGACTTTCCAAGAGACCCAGTACTTC.

The gene calls are TRBV9 and TRBJ2-2; 12 bases map to TRBD1. V dropped 3 bases and J dropped 9; count of bases not matched to a gene: 6. The CDR3 spans 15 residues. Germline V lookup: CDR1 SGDLS, CDR2 YYNGEE. The DNA for the CDR3 is TGTGCCAGCAGCGAAGGGACAGGGGGCTTCCGGGAGCTGTTTTTT. Encoded protein: CASSEGTGGFRELFF.

This sequence joins TRBV6-5 and TRBJ2-1; the match to TRBD2 covers 10 bases. This CDR3 is built from 15 residues. CDR1 is MNHEY, CDR2 SVGAGI, per germline. V shed 4 bases, J shed 9 bases, and the junction held 9 bases outside the gene matches. The CDR3 is CASSLNLAGVREQFF. For the CDR3, the DNA is TGTGCCAGCAGTTTGAACCTAGCGGGAGTCCGTGAGCAGTTCTTC.

The chain couples TRBV29-1 to TRBJ1-5, with D perhaps TRBD1 (5 bases). Trimming took 7 bases from V and 1 from J, leaving 14 bases between them. This CDR3 contains 14 residues. Germline V gene lookup returns CDR1 SQVTM and CDR2 ANQGSEA. CDR3 nucleotides: TGCAGCGCAAAAAAGGCAGGGAGCAATCAGCCCCAGCATTTT. It encodes CSAKKAGSNQPQHF.

V and J are TRBV3-1 (or the pseudogene TRBV3-2) and TRBJ1-4; the match to TRBD1 covers 8 bases. The CDR3 sequence is 15 residues long. Trimming removed 4 bases from V and 10 bases from J; junction bases left unmatched: 11. Germline V gene lookup returns CDR1 LGHDT and CDR2 YNNKEL (reference sequence). The CDR3 sequence is CASSRTKPTGAKLFF. DNA of the CDR3: TGTGCCAGCAGCCGCACCAAGCCGACAGGGGCAAAACTGTTTTTT.

This chain links TRBV6-2 or TRBV6-3 with TRBJ1-5; TRBD1 matches at 9 bases. J lost 6 bases, V lost 4 bases, and 16 bases had no gene match. The CDR3 consists of 18 residues. Germline V lookup: CDR1 MNHEY, CDR2 SVGEGT. The CDR3 DNA follows: TGTGCCAGCAGTTCTCCGACCACCGGGACAGGGTATATTCAGCCCCAGCATTTT. Translated: CASSSPTTGTGYIQPQHF.

V usage is TRBV21-1 and J usage is TRBJ2-7; TRBD2 is taken as the D call from the table, unchecked against the DNA. TRBV21-1 is a documented pseudogene. CDR3 length: 14 amino acids. In DNA, the CDR3 is TGTGCCAGCACCGGACTAGCGGGAGACCACGAGCAGTACTTC. This sequence encodes CASTGLAGDHEQYF.

The V call is TRBV15, the J call TRBJ2-1; a possible D gene is TRBD2 (5 bases). The V end lost 8 bases, the J end lost 1 base, and 15 bases lay between the germline ends. The length of the CDR3 is 15 residues. Germline CDR1 reads LNHNV; CDR2 reads YYDKDF (reference sequence). In nucleotides, the CDR3 is TGTGCCACCCGTGGAGGTGGAGCATCCTACAATGAGCAGTTCTTC. This translates into CATRGGGASYNEQFF.

The genes are TRBV3-1 (or the pseudogene TRBV3-2) and TRBJ1-2; maybe TRBD1 (6 bases). V was clipped by 0 bases and J by 6 bases, with 11 bases between them. Germline V lookup: CDR1 LGHDT, CDR2 YNNKEL (reference sequence). CDR3 size: 14 residues. This CDR3 reads CASSQEGGRDGYTF. Written as DNA, the CDR3 is TGTGCCAGCAGCCAAGAGGGGGGGCGAGATGGCTACACCTTC.

The chain combines TRBV30 with TRBJ2-1; 9 nucleotides line up with TRBD2. Trimming removed 0 bases from V and 5 bases from J; junction bases left unmatched: 5. This CDR3 spans 15 amino acids. The germline V gene encodes CDR1 GTSNPN and CDR2 SVGIG (reference sequence). The CDR3 region is CAWSVGREGNNEQFF. The CDR3 nucleotides read TGTGCCTGGAGTGTGGGGCGGGAGGGGAACAATGAGCAGTTCTTC.

This clone was found once. V usage is TRBV5-8 and J usage is TRBJ2-3; TRBD2 might be the D (7 bases). CDR1 is SGHTS, CDR2 YDEGEE, per germline. The V gene lost 1 base and the J gene lost 3 bases, with 15 bases spanning the gap. This CDR3 has 16 amino acids. This CDR3 reads CASSLRGGGGTDTQYF. For the CDR3, the DNA is TGTGCCAGCAGCTTGCGAGGGGGAGGGGGTACAGATACGCAGTATTTT.

The V and J genes are TRBV30 and TRBJ2-6; no reliable D call. Germline V gene data show CDR1 as GTSNPN and CDR2 as SVGIG (reference sequence). V lost 5 bases and J 4 bases, leaving 15 bases between the germline ends. The CDR3 runs 15 residues. The CDR3 sequence: CAWRVGSAGANVLTF. In DNA form, the CDR3 reads TGTGCCTGGCGGGTCGGGTCTGCGGGGGCCAACGTCCTGACTTTC.

The V and J genes are TRBV4-1 and TRBJ1-3; a weak D match, TRBD1 (6 bases). CDR3 length equals 16 residues. The germline V gene encodes CDR1 MGHRA and CDR2 YSYEKL. Trimming removed 0 bases from V and 3 bases from J, with 12 bases in between. The CDR3 reads CASSQELAGVGNTIYF. CDR3 DNA: TGCGCCAGCAGCCAAGAGTTGGCAGGGGTTGGAAACACCATATATTTT.

The chain carries TRBV11-1 and TRBJ1-2; D unclear. Trimming cost V 2 bases and J 6 bases, with 10 bases left between them. The germline CDR1 and CDR2 sequences are SGHAT and FQDESV (reference sequence). This CDR3 contains 13 residues. CDR3 nucleotides: TGTGCCAGCAGCTTATACGGGAGGAATGGCTACACCTTC. It yields the protein CASSLYGRNGYTF.